The 3 T cell receptor beta chains given below trace back to one sample, sequenced in a study of blood T cell repertoires in COVID-19. Produced via immunoSEQ multiplex PCR; TCRdb's table is partial and in-frame only. The sample lists 95,000 to 150,000 clones; 80% were seen once. Input material: peripheral blood. These receptors originate from a man in his 60s with active or convalescent COVID-19.

This chain joins TRBV5-1 and TRBJ2-1, with 9 positions matching TRBD1. V gave up 2 bases and J gave up 2 bases; unmatched junction bases: 2. This CDR3 region has 15 residues. Germline values: CDR1 SGHRS, CDR2 YFSETQ. The CDR3, as DNA: TGCGCCAGCAGCTTCACAGGGGGCCCCTACAATGAGCAGTTCTTC. Its translation is CASSFTGGPYNEQFF.

V gene TRBV19 combines with J gene TRBJ2-5, with TRBD2 matching over 9 bases. This CDR3 has 14 amino acids. Germline-derived CDR1 and CDR2 are LNHDA and SQIVND (reference sequence). Losses at the gene ends were 10 bases for V and 5 bases for J; bases not matched to a gene: 11. The CDR3: CAKFSGSGVETQYF. CDR3 coding DNA: TGTGCCAAATTTAGCGGGAGTGGTGTGGAGACCCAGTACTTC.

This clone was observed once. A much larger clone sits a single nucleotide away, making a read error possible. This sample includes further DNA sequences coding for the same CDR3. The V and J genes are TRBV5-5 and TRBJ2-7; 9 positions agree with TRBD2. The CDR3 spans 13 residues. The V gene's germline CDR1 is SGHKS and CDR2 YYEKEE (reference sequence). CDR3 sequence (DNA): TGTGCCAGCAGCTTGGACACAGCTAGCGGGAAATCAGTC. Translation: CASSLDTASGKSV.